Shown below are 20 T cell receptor beta chains from a single sample sequenced in a study of CD8 T cells in ankylosing spondylitis. General study results and limits: In ankylosing spondylitis blood, a motif of about eight highly homologous TCR beta variants appeared characteristic.

TCRdb re-analysed the 5' RACE reads in MiXCR, keeping a single row per CDR3 protein. The repertoire holds about 800,000 distinct CDR3 sequences, with approximately 12% as singletons. No antigen is known for these receptors. The sequencing sample was made of blood, either unsorted or a sorted T cell fraction (not recorded which). The source of these receptors is a male donor with ankylosing spondylitis.

There are a few counts of this clonotype. The chain uses TRBV10-3 and TRBJ1-2; 8 positions agree with TRBD1. The germline V gene has CDR1 ENHRY and CDR2 SYGVKD. J gave up 4 bases and V 2 bases, and 6 bases lay outside the gene matches. The CDR3 covers 15 residues. The CDR3: CAISEGQGLSYGYTF. The CDR3 DNA reads as TGTGCCATCAGTGAGGGACAGGGATTGTCCTATGGCTACACCTTC.

This clonotype was observed a few times. This chain uses TRBV6-1 with TRBJ1-2; D is unresolved. CDR1 is MNHNS, CDR2 SASEGT, per germline. Trimming cost V 4 bases and J 1 base, with 10 bases left between them. The CDR3 is made up of 14 amino acids. The DNA of the CDR3 is TGTGCCAGCAGTGTGGCAGGAAGTAACTATGGCTACACCTTC. The encoded protein is CASSVAGSNYGYTF.

This clonotype was seen only a few times. The J gene is TRBJ2-7, the V gene TRBV21-1; TRBD1 reflects the table's D call only, with no check against the DNA. TRBV21-1 is a recognized pseudogene. The CDR3 has 14 amino acids. CDR3 DNA sequence: TGTGCCAGCAGCGCCAGGGGGACTTTTCTCGCGCAGTACTTC. Translated: CASSARGTFLAQYF.

This clonotype occurred a few times. The chain employs TRBV10-3 and TRBJ1-6; TRBD1 agrees at 7 bases. CDR3 length equals 16 residues. Per the germline V gene, CDR1 is ENHRY and CDR2 is SYGVKD. The J segment lost 2 bases and the V segment lost 10 bases, leaving 11 bases of the junction unmatched. CDR3 bases: TGTGCCACTAACGGACAGGTTGGACCCTATAATTCACCCCTCCACTTT. As protein: CATNGQVGPYNSPLHF.

This clonotype has at least ten counts. The chain recombines TRBV20-1 with TRBJ1-1; the D gene is possibly TRBD1 (6 bases). Germline values: CDR1 DFQATT, CDR2 SNEGSKA (reference sequence). CDR3 length equals 14 residues. CDR3: CSAYPGTLDTEAFF. The CDR3 DNA follows: TGCAGCGCTTATCCCGGGACACTGGACACTGAAGCTTTCTTT.

The chain recombines TRBV28 with TRBJ2-5; 10 bases are shared with TRBD2. Germline loops: CDR1 MDHEN, CDR2 SYDVKM. Losses at the gene ends were 5 bases for V and 2 bases for J; bases not matched to a gene: 8. The CDR3 is made up of 16 amino acids. CDR3 amino acids: CASSPAGAGGQETQYF. As DNA, the CDR3 is TGTGCCAGCAGTCCAGCGGGAGCGGGAGGGCAAGAGACCCAGTACTTC.

There are many counts of this clonotype. This chain joins TRBV5-8 and TRBJ2-3; perhaps TRBD2 as D (5 bases). This CDR3 region has 15 residues. CDR1 is SGHTS and CDR2 is YDEGEE in the germline V gene. V dropped 6 bases and J dropped 0 bases, with 14 bases sitting between them. The CDR3 here is CASTQDGGSTDTQYF. In nucleotides, the CDR3 is TGTGCCAGCACCCAGGACGGAGGAAGCACAGATACGCAGTATTTT.

V usage is TRBV10-1 and J usage is TRBJ2-7, with D possibly being TRBD2 (5 bases). The CDR3 length is 17 residues. The V end lost 0 bases, the J end lost 0 bases, and 15 bases lay between the germline ends. The germline CDR1 and CDR2 sequences are WNHNN and SYGVQD (reference sequence). This CDR3 reads CASSESVRLGSSYEQYF. In DNA, the CDR3 is TGCGCCAGCAGTGAGTCCGTGAGGCTGGGGAGCTCCTACGAGCAGTACTTC.

This clonotype was seen a handful of times. The chain has TRBV4-3 and TRBJ1-5; tentative D call: TRBD1 (5 bases). V was clipped by 0 bases and J by 5 bases, with 11 bases between them. The CDR3 has 15 residues. Germline V gene lookup returns CDR1 LGHNA and CDR2 YSLEER. CDR3 in DNA: TGCGCCAGCAGCCAAGATAGCCAGGGCGATCAGCCCCAGCATTTT. Translated, it gives CASSQDSQGDQPQHF.

The rearrangement links TRBV6-2 or TRBV6-3 to TRBJ1-2; 7 nucleotides match TRBD1. The CDR3 is 15 residues long. The J segment lost 2 bases and the V segment lost 6 bases, leaving 9 bases of the junction unmatched. Germline CDR1 and CDR2: MNHEY and SVGEGT. CDR3 amino acids: CASSRSGTANYGYTF. In DNA, the CDR3 is TGTGCCAGCAGCCGTTCCGGGACAGCGAACTATGGCTACACCTTC.

This sequence joins TRBV11-2 and TRBJ2-1; D unclear. The V end lost 1 base, the J end lost 9 bases, and 10 bases lay between the germline ends. CDR1 and CDR2 from the germline V gene are SGHAT and FQNNGV. This CDR3 is 13 amino acids long. For the CDR3, the DNA is TGTGCCAGCAGCTTAGGGGTAGCCGGTGAGCAGTTCTTC. It encodes CASSLGVAGEQFF. Supplemented by reference TRBV11-2 and TRBJ2-1, the full variable domain reads EAGVAQSPRYKIIEKRQSVAFWCNPISGHATLYWYQQILGQGPKLLIQFQNNGVVDDSQLPKDRFSAERLKGVDSTLKIQPAKLEDSAVYLCASSLGVAGEQFFGPGTRLTVL.

This clonotype came up a few times. This chain links TRBV4-1 with TRBJ2-7; the match to TRBD1 covers 9 bases. The CDR3 runs 15 residues. Losses at the gene ends were 3 bases for V and 2 bases for J; bases not matched to a gene: 5. Germline-derived CDR1 and CDR2 are MGHRA and YSYEKL. CDR3 amino acids: CASSQGQGETYEQYF. CDR3 coding DNA: TGCGCCAGCAGCCAGGGACAGGGTGAAACCTACGAGCAGTACTTC.

In its sample, this clonotype was seen many times. In DNA, the CDR3 is TGCAGCGCGGGGGGGGGCGACCGTAATGAGCAGTTCTTC. This sequence encodes CSAGGGDRNEQFF. This chain links TRBV29-1 with TRBJ2-1; 8 bases line up with TRBD2. Germline V gene lookup returns CDR1 SQVTM and CDR2 ANQGSEA. The V segment lost 7 bases and the J segment 7 bases; nucleotides outside the gene matches: 9. The CDR3 spans 13 residues.

This clonotype was seen only once. The V and J genes are TRBV18 and TRBJ2-3; the D is unclear. The CDR3 sequence is 16 residues long. The V gene's germline CDR1 is KGHSH and CDR2 LQKENI. V gave up 5 bases and J gave up 4 bases, with 19 bases separating them. CDR3 sequence (DNA): TGTGCCAGCTCAACATCACTGATGGGCGTCGCAGATACGCAGTATTTT. As protein: CASSTSLMGVADTQYF.

This clonotype came up a few times. The V and J genes are TRBV7-2 and TRBJ2-7; the D gene could be TRBD1 or TRBD2 (7 bases each). Looked up from germline, CDR1 is SGHTA and CDR2 is FQGNSA. V gave up 5 bases and J gave up 3 bases, with 14 bases separating them. This CDR3 contains 14 residues. CDR3 coding DNA: TGTGCCAGCAGCCCCCAGGGGGGGGACTACGAGCAGTACTTC. Protein product: CASSPQGGDYEQYF.

The CDR3 sequence is CASSQGAFSGQYF. The CDR3 nucleotides are TGTGCCAGCAGCCAAGGGGCCTTTTCGGGGCAGTACTTC. This chain connects TRBV3-1 to TRBJ2-7; D unclear. CDR1 is LGHDT, CDR2 YNNKEL, per germline (reference sequence). Trimming pared 1 base from V and 9 bases from J, leaving 13 bases between. This CDR3 region has 13 residues.

This clonotype was picked up many times. The CDR3 sequence is CASSPLGEPVYEQYF. The CDR3 region has the DNA TGTGCCAGCAGTCCCCTCGGGGAGCCGGTTTACGAGCAGTACTTC. This chain links TRBV27 with TRBJ2-7; a possible D gene is TRBD2 (5 bases). The CDR3 is 15 amino acids. V shed 5 bases and J shed 4 bases, with 18 bases lying between them. Per the germline V gene, CDR1 is MNHEY and CDR2 is SMNVEV (reference sequence).

This clonotype was found many times. The V call is TRBV5-5, the J call TRBJ1-5, with D uncertain. Germline V gene data show CDR1 as SGHKS and CDR2 as YYEKEE (reference sequence). This CDR3 region has 14 residues. Deletions cut 4 bases from V and 2 bases from J, with 10 bases between. DNA of the CDR3: TGTGCCAGCAGCGCCAGAACCGGCAATCAGCCCCAGCATTTT. This gives the protein CASSARTGNQPQHF.

Only a few counts were recorded for this clonotype. The chain joins TRBV20-1 to TRBJ2-3; D may be TRBD2 (6 bases). The CDR3 is made up of 15 amino acids. Looked up from germline, CDR1 is DFQATT and CDR2 is SNEGSKA (reference sequence). Between the trimmed V and J ends, which lost 3 bases and 0 bases, there was a span of 13 bases. CDR3: CSARGRRGSTDTQYF. DNA of the CDR3: TGCAGTGCTAGGGGGAGGAGAGGGAGCACAGATACGCAGTATTTT.

This clonotype was counted between two and nine times. This chain joins TRBV30 and TRBJ1-2; no clear D. The CDR3 loop spans 13 amino acids. The V and J ends lost 2 bases and 5 bases respectively, with 12 bases between them. Germline V gives CDR1 GTSNPN, CDR2 SVGIG (reference sequence). Written as DNA, the CDR3 is TGTGCCTGGAGTCAAGGCGGGCGGTATGGCTACACCTTC. Protein sequence: CAWSQGGRYGYTF.